Sequencing of this TCR beta chain was carried out in a study of cytomegalovirus exposure and HLA in healthy donors. Turning to the study itself: Early on, a data release was issued that held approximately 92 million unique TCRs from HLA-typed donors. Broader study findings: There was a cluster of highly shared sequence variants that was likely a sequencing artifact. It has been reported that TCR beta sequences accurately predicted the HLA-A and HLA-B alleles of most subjects.

CDR1 is SGDLS, CDR2 YYNGEE, per germline. The CDR3 sequence is 15 residues long. Vbeta (60) and Jbeta (13) primers were used in the PCR. TCRdb's table, derived via immunoSEQ multiplex PCR, lists solely in-frame clones and lacks some. The data hold about 120,000 clones, with around 76% observed a single time. Of note for this clone: Its target is not known. The junction shows a germline mismatch at one end, possibly a read error.

The chain combines TRBV9 with TRBJ2-1; 8 nucleotides agree with TRBD1. The sample comprised PBMCs. The sequence was collected from a man aged 55 to 70 in good health and CMV-seropositive. DNA for the CDR3: TGTGCCAGCAGCGTAGCGGGGACAGGTGGCAATAAGCAGTTCTTC. Amino acid sequence: CASSVAGTGGNKQFF.